These 30 T cell receptor beta chains came from one sample sequenced in a study of blood T cell repertoires in COVID-19. Clones were read by immunoSEQ multiplex PCR, and TCRdb kept only the in-frame ones, dropping some. The sample lists approximately 54,000 clones; 90% were seen once. The material sequenced was peripheral blood. These receptors all stem from a man in his fifties or sixties with acute or convalescent COVID-19.

The rearrangement joins TRBV19 to TRBJ2-3, with 16 bases aligning to TRBD2. CDR1 is LNHDA, CDR2 SQIVND, per germline (reference sequence). The V gene end was trimmed by 6 bases and the J gene end by 4 bases; junction bases not matched to a gene: 10. The CDR3 consists of 18 residues. CDR3 bases: TGTGCCAGTAGCCCCGGGACTAGCGGGAGGGCCGAGGCAGATACGCAGTATTTT. Its translation: CASSPGTSGRAEADTQYF.

This rearrangement joins TRBV7-9 to TRBJ1-4, with D possibly TRBD1 on 6 matching bases. The CDR3 consists of 15 residues. CDR1 SEHNR and CDR2 FQNEAQ come from the germline V gene (reference sequence). Between the trimmed V and J ends, which lost 5 bases and 7 bases, there was a span of 17 bases. CDR3 in amino acids: CASSPGGFRGEKLFF. DNA of the CDR3: TGTGCCAGCAGCCCCGGGGGGTTCAGGGGTGAAAAACTGTTTTTT.

The chain links TRBV11-3 to TRBJ2-2; a weak D match, TRBD2 (6 bases). Trimming took off 0 bases at V and 6 bases at J, with 23 bases between the two ends. CDR3 length: 19 amino acids. Germline assignment: CDR1 SGHNT and CDR2 YENEEA. CDR3 coding DNA: TGTGCCAGCAGCTTAGAAGTGTTTGGGCAGGGCGGGGTCGCCGGGGAGCTGTTTTTT. Protein sequence: CASSLEVFGQGGVAGELFF.

The chain combines TRBV19 with TRBJ1-2, with D perhaps TRBD1 (5 bases). Germline V gene data show CDR1 as LNHDA and CDR2 as SQIVND (reference sequence). This CDR3 spans 12 amino acids. Trimming stripped 9 bases from V and 6 bases from J, with 14 bases between. The CDR3 loop is CASREGLHGYTF. The CDR3 DNA follows: TGTGCCAGCAGGGAGGGGCTCCATGGCTACACCTTC.

About this clone itself: One junction end disagrees with the germline gene, perhaps due to a read error. The chain links TRBV6-2 or TRBV6-3 to TRBJ2-7; D gene uncertain. The CDR3 totals 11 residues. Germline loops: CDR1 MNHEY, CDR2 SVGEGT. CDR3 sequence reads: CASSHSYEQYF. CDR3 nucleotide sequence: TGTGCCAGCAGTCACTCCTACGAGCAGTACTTC.

This chain joins TRBV19 and TRBJ1-5, with D maybe TRBD1 (5 bases). This CDR3 is 15 amino acids long. Trimming left V 10 bases short and J 0 bases short, with 16 bases between. Germline assignment: CDR1 LNHDA and CDR2 SQIVND (reference sequence). For the CDR3, the DNA is TGTGCCACAGCGGAGGGGCCCTATAGCAATCAGCCCCAGCATTTT. This translates into CATAEGPYSNQPQHF.

This chain uses TRBV29-1 with TRBJ2-5, with D unclear. Trimming took 4 bases from V and 2 from J, leaving 5 bases between them. The CDR3 runs to 11 residues. Germline V gene data show CDR1 as SQVTM and CDR2 as ANQGSEA. CDR3 nucleotides: TGCAGCGTTGGGCGGCAAGAGACCCAGTACTTC. Amino acid sequence: CSVGRQETQYF.

This chain links TRBV11-2 with TRBJ2-1; D perhaps matches TRBD1 (5 bases). The CDR3 covers 13 residues. CDR1 and CDR2 from the germline V gene are SGHAT and FQNNGV. Between the trimmed V and J ends, which lost 5 bases and 10 bases, there was a span of 15 bases. The CDR3 protein is CASSIYQGLEQFF. CDR3 DNA sequence: TGTGCCAGCAGCATTTACCAGGGATTGGAGCAGTTCTTC.

The V call is TRBV19, the J call TRBJ2-7, with 14 bases matching TRBD2. Losses at the gene ends were 5 bases for V and 2 bases for J; bases not matched to a gene: 8. The CDR3 length is 17 residues. In germline, CDR1 is LNHDA, CDR2 SQIVND (reference sequence). The CDR3 here is CASSSFGLAGGTYEQYF. The CDR3 DNA follows: TGTGCCAGTAGTTCCTTCGGACTAGCGGGAGGAACCTACGAGCAGTACTTC.

J is TRBJ2-1 and V is TRBV5-4; TRBD1 agrees at 7 bases. The trim removed 4 bases at V and 0 bases at J, leaving 1 base unmatched. The CDR3 is 14 amino acids. From germline, CDR1 is SGHNT and CDR2 YYREEE (reference sequence). The CDR3 bases are TGTGCCAGCAGCCGACAGGGCTCCTACAATGAGCAGTTCTTC. Protein: CASSRQGSYNEQFF.

This clone has a handful of counts. V and J are TRBV5-1 and TRBJ2-2; the match to TRBD1 covers 9 bases. Germline V lookup: CDR1 SGHRS, CDR2 YFSETQ. V gave up 4 bases and J gave up 3 bases; unmatched junction bases: 4. CDR3 size: 15 residues. This CDR3 reads CASSDGQGYTGELFF. CDR3 coding DNA: TGCGCCAGCAGCGACGGACAGGGGTACACCGGGGAGCTGTTTTTT.

This clone has just one count. The chain couples TRBV7-2 to TRBJ1-4, with D perhaps TRBD1 (6 bases). The germline V gene encodes CDR1 SGHTA and CDR2 FQGNSA. Trimming removed 5 bases at V and 1 base at J, with 14 bases between. The CDR3 is made up of 16 amino acids. The CDR3 here is CASSPHPDRTNEKLFF. As DNA, the CDR3 is TGTGCCAGCAGCCCGCATCCGGACAGAACTAATGAAAAACTGTTTTTT.

The chain is built from TRBV13 and TRBJ2-3; 12 bases agree with TRBD2. Trimming at V came to 2 bases and at J to 6 bases, leaving 9 bases not matched to a gene. The length of the CDR3 is 17 residues. CDR1 and CDR2 from the germline V gene are PRHDT and FYEKMQ (reference sequence). The chain's CDR3 is CASSLRLAGVAGDTQYF. The CDR3 nucleotides read TGTGCCAGCAGCTTAAGACTAGCGGGAGTGGCGGGGGATACGCAGTATTTT.

The V call is TRBV7-2, the J call TRBJ1-5; 7 bases line up with TRBD1. CDR3 length equals 14 residues. V gave up 5 bases and J gave up 4 bases; unmatched junction bases: 5. From germline, CDR1 is SGHTA and CDR2 FQGNSA. This chain's CDR3 is CASSPQGRNQPQHF. DNA for the CDR3: TGTGCCAGCAGCCCACAGGGGAGGAATCAGCCCCAGCATTTT.

The V and J genes are TRBV9 and TRBJ1-5, with TRBD1 as a possible D gene (5 bases). Germline CDR1 and CDR2: SGDLS and YYNGEE. CDR3 size: 17 residues. V was pared by 0 bases and J by 0 bases, with 13 bases between. The CDR3 bases are TGTGCCAGCAGCGTAGAAGACAGACCTTATAGCAATCAGCCCCAGCATTTT. This translates into CASSVEDRPYSNQPQHF.

The chain carries TRBV25-1 and TRBJ2-1; D is possibly TRBD2 (6 bases). The V and J ends lost 3 bases and 8 bases respectively, with 20 bases between them. The CDR3 is made up of 16 amino acids. Germline V gene data show CDR1 as MGHDK and CDR2 as SYGVNS. CDR3 coding DNA: TGTGCCAGCAGTGACTTAGCTTCGCGGGACTTGGATGAGCAGTTCTTC. It specifies CASSDLASRDLDEQFF.

This clone occurred a few times. This chain links TRBV5-1 with TRBJ2-7; 10 nucleotides line up with TRBD1. The V gene's germline CDR1 is SGHRS and CDR2 YFSETQ. V trimming: 3 bases; J trimming: 7 bases; junction bases outside the gene matches: 16. CDR3 size: 17 residues. CDR3 protein: CASSSAQPGQGKGEQYF. The CDR3 coding sequence is TGCGCCAGCAGCTCCGCACAGCCGGGACAGGGGAAGGGGGAGCAGTACTTC.

This sequence joins TRBV19 and TRBJ1-1, with D possibly matching TRBD1 (6 bases). The CDR3 is 13 residues long. The V gene's germline CDR1 is LNHDA and CDR2 SQIVND (reference sequence). The ends were cut back, 2 bases at V and 7 bases at J, with 11 bases in the middle. CDR3 amino acids: CASSIKQGIEAFF. CDR3 in DNA: TGTGCCAGTAGTATAAAACAGGGAATTGAAGCTTTCTTT.

The CDR3 reads CASSVVTSGTGELFF. CDR3 bases: TGTGCCAGCAGCGTAGTGACTAGCGGCACCGGGGAGCTGTTTTTT. The chain couples TRBV9 to TRBJ2-2, with 9 bases lining up with TRBD2. In germline, CDR1 is SGDLS, CDR2 YYNGEE. The CDR3 covers 15 residues. The junction had 1 base not matched to a gene; V was cut back by 0 bases and J by 4 bases.

V usage is TRBV5-4 and J usage is TRBJ2-5; possible D gene TRBD1, 5 bases. The germline CDR1 and CDR2 sequences are SGHNT and YYREEE (reference sequence). The CDR3 runs to 14 residues. V was shortened by 0 bases and J by 3 bases, with 9 bases between the two germline ends. In nucleotides, the CDR3 is TGTGCCAGCAGCTTGGGCCGCAGGGAAGAGACCCAGTACTTC. Its translation is CASSLGRREETQYF.

This rearrangement joins TRBV28 to TRBJ2-1; D possibly corresponds to TRBD2 (6 bases). The length of the CDR3 is 17 residues. Trimming took off 5 bases at V and 7 bases at J, with 24 bases between the two ends. Germline assignment: CDR1 MDHEN and CDR2 SYDVKM. For the CDR3, the DNA is TGTGCCAGCAGTCTAGGAGGGGTGCCAGGAGGAGGGAATGAGCAGTTCTTC. It translates to CASSLGGVPGGGNEQFF.

This clone was recorded only once. This rearrangement joins TRBV21-1 to TRBJ1-2. TRBV21-1 is classified as a pseudogene. CDR3 length: 13 amino acids. CDR3 sequence (DNA): TGTGCCAGCAGCCCCGGGGTAAACTATGGCTACACCTTC. This gives the protein CASSPGVNYGYTF.

The chain uses TRBV6-2 or TRBV6-3 and TRBJ2-1; 8 bases align to TRBD2. V trimming: 7 bases; J trimming: 6 bases; junction bases outside the gene matches: 5. Per the germline V gene, CDR1 is MNHEY and CDR2 is SVGEGT. The CDR3 is 13 amino acids. Here the CDR3 DNA reads TGTGCCAGCACCCCGGGAGGGATCAATGAGCAGTTCTTC. Translated, it gives CASTPGGINEQFF.

V usage is TRBV7-2 and J usage is TRBJ2-2; 11 nucleotides align to TRBD2. V lost 1 base, J lost 1 base, and 2 bases stayed unmatched. The germline V gene encodes CDR1 SGHTA and CDR2 FQGNSA. The CDR3 contains 17 residues. CDR3 sequence: CASSLVTSGRNTGELFF. The CDR3 coding sequence is TGTGCCAGCAGCTTAGTTACTAGCGGGAGGAACACCGGGGAGCTGTTTTTT.

This clone was detected once. The rearrangement joins TRBV29-1 to TRBJ2-6; D not certain. The CDR3 extends over 15 amino acids. V dropped 4 bases and J dropped 0 bases, with 10 bases sitting between them. Germline CDR1 SQVTM, CDR2 ANQGSEA. The CDR3 loop is CSVGYGRSGANVLTF. The CDR3 DNA reads TGCAGCGTTGGGTATGGCCGCTCTGGGGCCAACGTCCTGACTTTC. The variable domain in full, with the rest retrieved from reference TRBV29-1 and TRBJ2-6, is SAVISQKPSRDICQRGTSLTIQCQVDSQVTMMFWYRQQPGQSLTLIATANQGSEATYESGFVIDKFPISRPNLTFSTLTVSNMSPEDSSIYLCSVGYGRSGANVLTFGAGSRLTVL.

The CDR3 sequence is CASSERGEDRNQPQHF. As DNA, the CDR3 is TGTGCCAGCAGTGAAAGAGGAGAAGATAGGAATCAGCCCCAGCATTTT. The chain combines TRBV6-1 with TRBJ1-5; D is undetermined. Germline assignment: CDR1 MNHNS and CDR2 SASEGT. CDR3 size: 16 residues. The V end was cut by 2 bases, the J end by 4 bases, with 15 bases between.

The V gene is TRBV11-2, the J gene TRBJ1-5; D is undetermined. The germline CDR1 and CDR2 sequences are SGHAT and FQNNGV. The CDR3 length is 13 residues. Trimming cost V 1 base and J 7 bases, with 8 bases left between them. DNA of the CDR3: TGTGCCAGCAGCTTAGGATATGAGCAGCCCCAGCATTTT. It codes for CASSLGYEQPQHF.

CDR3 sequence reads: CASSQDDRGHGYTF. CDR3 in DNA: TGCGCCAGCAGCCAAGACGACAGGGGTCATGGCTACACCTTC. The chain joins TRBV4-3 to TRBJ1-2; 8 nucleotides match TRBD1. The trim removed 0 bases at V and 6 bases at J, leaving 3 bases unmatched. The CDR3 has 14 amino acids. CDR1 and CDR2 (germline): LGHNA, YSLEER.

V usage is TRBV7-9 and J usage is TRBJ2-5; TRBD2 agrees at 7 bases. The CDR3 length is 14 residues. CDR1 and CDR2 from the germline V gene are SEHNR and FQNEAQ (reference sequence). The ends lost 6 bases at V and 7 bases at J; junction bases unmatched: 11. The CDR3 coding sequence is TGTGCCAGCAGTATCGCGGGAGAGTTGGGGACCCAGTACTTC. Amino acids: CASSIAGELGTQYF.

The V and J genes are TRBV4-1 and TRBJ2-2; possible D gene TRBD1, 6 bases. CDR3 size: 15 residues. CDR1 is MGHRA, CDR2 YSYEKL, per germline. The V end lost 4 bases, the J end lost 1 base, and 10 bases lay between the germline ends. The CDR3 nucleotides are TGCGCCAGCAGCCCCCAAGGGGGGAACACCGGGGAGCTGTTTTTT. It is translated as CASSPQGGNTGELFF.